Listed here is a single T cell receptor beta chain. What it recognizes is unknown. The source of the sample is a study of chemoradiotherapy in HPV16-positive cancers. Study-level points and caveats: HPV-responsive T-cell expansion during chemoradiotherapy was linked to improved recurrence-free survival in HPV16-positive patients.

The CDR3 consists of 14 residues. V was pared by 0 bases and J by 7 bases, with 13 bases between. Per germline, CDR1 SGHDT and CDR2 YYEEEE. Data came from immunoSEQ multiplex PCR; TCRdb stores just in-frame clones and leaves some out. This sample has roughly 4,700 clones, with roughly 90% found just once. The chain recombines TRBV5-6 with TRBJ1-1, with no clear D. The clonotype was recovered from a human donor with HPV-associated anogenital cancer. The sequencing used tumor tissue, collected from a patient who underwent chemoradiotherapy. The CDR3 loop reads CASSLDPLGFEAFF. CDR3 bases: TGTGCCAGCAGCTTGGACCCCCTCGGGTTTGAAGCTTTCTTT. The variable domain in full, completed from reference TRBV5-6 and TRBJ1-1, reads DAGVTQSPTHLIKTRGQQVTLRCSPKSGHDTVSWYQQALGQGPQFIFQYYEEEERQRGNFPDRFSGHQFPNYSSELNVNALLLGDSALYLCASSLDPLGFEAFFGQGTRLTVV.